The sequence of this T cell receptor (beta chain) was determined in a study of identical twins. Study-level results: Carriage of fewer insertions was seen in abundant cord blood beta clonotypes, whereas memory repertoires showed none. Low generation probability was overrepresented in out-of-frame alpha sequences shared by twins. Weaker excess twin sharing was seen among beta out-of-frame sequences.

Donors uniformly comprised healthy Caucasians. CDR3 length: 16 amino acids. Germline trimming cut 0 bases from V and 0 bases from J; bases unmatched to any gene: 6. CDR1 and CDR2 (germline): DFQATT, SNEGSKA (reference sequence). Note on this clonotype: Antigen: not known.

TCRdb re-analysed the 5' RACE reads in MiXCR, keeping a single row per CDR3 protein. This repertoire shows around 1.7 million distinct CDR3 sequences, 25% to 35% found once; its top ten account for approximately 0.29%. Sequencing was carried out using cord blood. The sequence came from a newborn girl in good health. This sequence joins TRBV20-1 and TRBJ2-7; 9 nucleotides match TRBD1. In DNA, the CDR3 is TGCAGTGCTAGAGAAGGTTGGGACAGGGCCTCCTACGAGCAGTACTTC. The encoded protein is CSAREGWDRASYEQYF.